The rows below give T cell receptor beta chains drawn from one sample of a study of T cell responses to AZD1222 COVID-19 vaccine. Libraries were prepared by immunoSEQ multiplex PCR; TCRdb keeps only in-frame clonotypes and omits some of them. The table shows tens of thousands of clones, with 90% occurring only once. Specimen: peripheral blood, collected 28 days after the second AZD1222 dose. Receptors originate from an adult who received the AZD1222 COVID-19 vaccine. The CDR3 runs from the conserved cysteine through the conserved F or W. Each record gives: V gene, D gene, clone size, J gene, CDR3 DNA, CDR3 protein. A D gene is named only where the DNA matches it firmly. Size is omitted from some rows. Given values are once, few, many or a class for expanded clones.

TRBV7-6	TRBD2	.	TRBJ2-3	TGTGCCAGCAGCTTAATAGCGGGGGTCACAGATACGCAGTATTTT	CASSLIAGVTDTQYF
TRBV10-2	TRBD1	.	TRBJ2-1	TGCGCCAGCAGCAACTTCCCGGGACAGGGATCCAATGAGCAGTTCTTC	CASSNFPGQGSNEQFF
TRBV4-3	TRBD2	.	TRBJ2-5	TGCGCCAGCAGCCAAGGCGGGGGGACTCGGGGCGAGACCCAGTACTTC	CASSQGGGTRGETQYF
TRBV19	.	.	TRBJ2-3	TGTGCCAGTAGTAAGGGCGGCGGAATACATACGCAGTATTTT	CASSKGGGIHTQYF
TRBV27	.	few	TRBJ1-6	TGTGCCAGCAGTTTAGTAGGGTCGAGTTCACCCCTCCACTTT	CASSLVGSSSPLHF
TRBV15	.	.	TRBJ1-5	TGTGCCACCAGCAGAGTCGAACTTTTCAGACGGGACAATCAGCCCCAGCATTTT	CATSRVELFRRDNQPQHF
TRBV27	.	.	TRBJ2-2	TGTGCCAGCAGTTTGAAGGGGTACTCCGGGGAGCTGTTTTTT	CASSLKGYSGELFF
TRBV18	TRBD1	.	TRBJ1-1	TGTGCCAGCTCACCATCGACAGGGGATTTCGCTGAAGCTTTCTTT	CASSPSTGDFAEAFF
TRBV18	.	few	TRBJ2-5	TGTGCCAGCTCACCGCCCGGTGGTAAACAAGAGACCCAGTACTTC	CASSPPGGKQETQYF
TRBV6-5	.	.	TRBJ1-6	TGTGCCAGCAGTAATCGGGGGGGCTACAATTCACCCCTCCACTTT	CASSNRGGYNSPLHF
TRBV19	.	.	TRBJ1-6	TGTGCCAGTAGTAGCGCAGCCGAAGGGACACCCCTCCACTTT	CASSSAAEGTPLHF
TRBV19	.	.	TRBJ2-5	TGTGCCAGTAGTCGGTCGGGGGCAAGCCAAGAGACCCAGTACTTC	CASSRSGASQETQYF
TRBV10-3	.	.	TRBJ1-2	TGTGCCATCAGTAAGGGACTCACGGGGGGCTACACCTTC	CAISKGLTGGYTF
TRBV5-1	.	.	TRBJ1-3	TGCGCCAGCAGCTGGTCCGGGACTTCCTCTGGAAACACCATATATTTT	CASSWSGTSSGNTIYF
TRBV19	.	.	TRBJ2-2	TGTGCCATTGGGACAAGCCTGAACTCGAACACCGGGGAGCTGTTTTTT	CAIGTSLNSNTGELFF
TRBV18	.	.	TRBJ1-1	TGTGCCAGCTCACCAGTATTAGGGGGGCTCCTGAACACTGAAGCTTTCTTT	CASSPVLGGLLNTEAFF
TRBV3-1/TRBV3-2	.	.	TRBJ1-5	TGTGCCAGCAGCCAAGATGGAGGAAGTTCGGCCCAGCATTTT	CASSQDGGSSAQHF
TRBV18	.	once	TRBJ1-1	TGTGCCAGCTCACCGGAGGGGCCTTACACTGAAGCTTTCTTT	CASSPEGPYTEAFF
TRBV5-4	TRBD1	.	TRBJ1-3	TGTGCCAGCAGCTCGGGACAGGGAAACACCATATATTTT	CASSSGQGNTIYF
TRBV27	TRBD2	few	TRBJ2-1	TGTGCCAGCAGTTATAGACTAGCACAATACAATGAGCAGTTCTTC	CASSYRLAQYNEQFF
TRBV7-9	TRBD1	.	TRBJ1-1	TGTGCCAGCAGCCACCGGGACAGGGGGTTTAGAAGGACTGAAGCTTTCTTT	CASSHRDRGFRRTEAFF
TRBV10-3	.	few	TRBJ1-5	TGTGCCATCAGTGTCCTCTTCCGGGGAGGGGGCAATCAGCCCCAGCATTTT	CAISVLFRGGGNQPQHF
TRBV14	.	.	TRBJ1-3	TGTGCCAGCAGCGTGGGAAACACCATATATTTT	CASSVGNTIYF
TRBV18	.	once	TRBJ1-2	TGTGCCAGCTCACGCGGACAGTCACACAGCTTCTACATTTCATTC	CASSRGQSHSFYISF
TRBV18	.	.	TRBJ1-2	TGTGCCAGCTCACCAGGGATAGGGTTGGGAACTAACTATGGCTACACCTTC	CASSPGIGLGTNYGYTF
TRBV28	.	.	TRBJ1-1	TGTGCCAGTGTGGGGGCGCTCAGAACTGAAGCTTTCTTT	CASVGALRTEAFF